Each of the 2 T cell receptor beta chains below was sequenced from the same sample in a study of T cells after yellow fever vaccination. TCRdb reprocessed the 5' RACE reads with MiXCR, giving one entry per CDR3 protein. Altogether 400,000 to 650,000 distinct CDR3 sequences are present, 21% being singletons, with the ten largest covering around 17%. This specimen consisted of PBMCs, obtained about 20 days after the first yellow fever vaccination. The receptors come from a man between 18 and 29 years old who received the YFV17D yellow fever vaccine.

This clonotype has just a few counts. The V gene is TRBV7-6, the J gene TRBJ2-2; 7 positions match TRBD2. CDR1 and CDR2 (germline): SGHVS, FNYEAQ. V shed 5 bases, J shed 3 bases, and the junction held 9 bases outside the gene matches. This CDR3 spans 16 amino acids. CDR3 nucleotides: TGTGCCAGCAGCGGTCGTATGGCGGGGGACACCGGGGAGCTGTTTTTT. Translation: CASSGRMAGDTGELFF.

This chain uses TRBV19 with TRBJ2-5; possibly TRBD1 for D (5 bases). This CDR3 has 14 residues. The V and J ends lost 7 bases and 6 bases respectively, with 18 bases between them. Germline lookup yields CDR1 LNHDA and CDR2 SQIVND (reference sequence). In DNA form, the CDR3 reads TGTGCCAGTACGCCCGAAAAGGGGATGAAGACCCAGTACTTC. Translation gives CASTPEKGMKTQYF. Full variable domain (remainder filled in from reference TRBV19 and TRBJ2-5): DGGITQSPKYLFRKEGQNVTLSCEQNLNHDAMYWYRQDPGQGLRLIYYSQIVNDFQKGDIAEGYSVSREKKESFPLTVTSAQKNPTAFYLCASTPEKGMKTQYFGPGTRLLVL.